This T cell receptor (beta chain) was recorded in a study of tumor and adjacent non-tumor tissue in lung cancer. Study background: Stage I to III disease affected about nine men and several women aged roughly 31 to 76. Samples averaged roughly 4.2 million productive TCRbeta reads each.

No cell sorting was done before RNA was extracted from the tissue. About this clonotype itself: What it binds is unknown.

Overall study results and limits: In normal lung, the top 100 clones were significantly more dominant than in tumor. Compared with tumor, normal lung showed significantly lower TCR diversity.

This CDR3 is built from 15 residues. The V gene's germline CDR1 is MNHNY and CDR2 SVGAGI (reference sequence). V lost 4 bases to trimming and J lost 5 bases, with 18 bases between them. TCRbeta libraries were built with three rounds of nested PCR, modified from ARM-PCR. Using its own MiXCR run on the multiplex PCR reads, TCRdb lists one record per CDR3 protein. The table shows about 76,000 distinct CDR3 sequences, with around 70% occurring only once. Sequenced input: lung tumor tissue. This chain links TRBV6-6 with TRBJ2-7, with a tentative D call TRBD2 (6 bases). The sequence was obtained from a woman in her sixties or seventies with non-small cell lung cancer. This CDR3 is CASSSPSGGIDEQYF. In DNA form, the CDR3 reads TGTGCCAGCAGTTCTCCCAGCGGCGGGATAGACGAGCAGTACTTC.